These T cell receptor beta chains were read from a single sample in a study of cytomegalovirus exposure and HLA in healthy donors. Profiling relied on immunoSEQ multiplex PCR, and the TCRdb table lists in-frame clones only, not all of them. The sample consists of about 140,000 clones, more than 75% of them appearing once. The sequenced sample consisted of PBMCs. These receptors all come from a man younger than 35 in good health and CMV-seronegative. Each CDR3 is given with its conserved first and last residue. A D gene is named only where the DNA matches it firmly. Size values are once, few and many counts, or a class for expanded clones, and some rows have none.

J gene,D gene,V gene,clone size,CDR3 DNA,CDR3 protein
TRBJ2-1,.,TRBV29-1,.,TGCAGCGTTGGGGGAAGGGGGAGCGCCTACAATGAGCAGTTCTTC,CSVGGRGSAYNEQFF
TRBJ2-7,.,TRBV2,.,TGTGCCAGCAGCACCCGGACACGGATCTACGAGCAGTACTTC,CASSTRTRIYEQYF
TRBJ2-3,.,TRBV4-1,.,TGCGCCAGCAGCCAAGAAGTCTCCGGAGATACGCAGTATTTT,CASSQEVSGDTQYF
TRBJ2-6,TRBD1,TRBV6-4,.,TGTGCCAGCAGTGACACAGGGGGCGCTGGGGCCAACGTCCTGACTTTC,CASSDTGGAGANVLTF
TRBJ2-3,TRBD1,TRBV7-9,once,TGTGCCAGCAGCCCGGACAGGGCCCACAATACAGATACGCAGTATTTT,CASSPDRAHNTDTQYF
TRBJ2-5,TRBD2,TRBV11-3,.,TGTGCCAGCAGCTTCGGGACTAGCGGGGGAGAAGAGACCCAGTACTTC,CASSFGTSGGEETQYF
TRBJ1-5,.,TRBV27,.,TGTGCCAGCAGTTTTGCAGGCCGTTATAGCAATCAGCCCCAGCATTTT,CASSFAGRYSNQPQHF
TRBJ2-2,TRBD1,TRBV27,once,TGTGCCAGCAGATATACAGGGGGCGGGACCGGGGAGCTGTTTTTT,CASRYTGGGTGELFF
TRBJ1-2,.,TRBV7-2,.,TGTGCCAGCAGCTCGCCGGGGCGGGACGGGTACTATGGCTACACCTTC,CASSSPGRDGYYGYTF
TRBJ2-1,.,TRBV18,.,TGTGCCAGCTCACCAACGACAGCAGAGAGTTACAATGAGCAGTTCTTC,CASSPTTAESYNEQFF
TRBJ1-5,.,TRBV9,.,TGTGCCAGCAGTCCGTCAGGGAATAGCAATCAGCCCCAGCATTTT,CASSPSGNSNQPQHF
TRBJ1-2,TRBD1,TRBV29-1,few,TGCAGCGTCTCGGGACAGGGTTTACGAGGCTACACCTTC,CSVSGQGLRGYTF
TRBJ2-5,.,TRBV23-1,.,TGCGCCAGCAGTCCGGGACATGCGATGAAGACCCAGTACTTC,CASSPGHAMKTQYF
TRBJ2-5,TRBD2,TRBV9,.,TGTGCCAGCAGCGTAGGTGGCGGGGGAGGGGAGACCCAGTACTTC,CASSVGGGGGETQYF
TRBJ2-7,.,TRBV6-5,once,TGTGCCAGCAGTCGGACTCCAACCTACGAGCAGTACTTC,CASSRTPTYEQYF
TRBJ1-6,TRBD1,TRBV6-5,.,TGTGCCAGCAGCCGGGACAGGAATTCACCCCTCCACTTT,CASSRDRNSPLHF
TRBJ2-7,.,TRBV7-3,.,TGTGCCAGCAGCTTATCTGAGGGCGAGCAGTACTTC,CASSLSEGEQYF
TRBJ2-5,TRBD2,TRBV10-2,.,TGCGCCAGCAGCCGGGACTACGGCACCCCTGAATTAAGGGAGACCCAGTACTTC,CASSRDYGTPELRETQYF
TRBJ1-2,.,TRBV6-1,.,TGTGCCAGCAAGGACAGCTCGGACAACTATGGCTACACCTTC,CASKDSSDNYGYTF
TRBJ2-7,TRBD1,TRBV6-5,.,TGTGCCAGCAGTTACCGGGACAGAACCTACGAGCAGTACTTC,CASSYRDRTYEQYF
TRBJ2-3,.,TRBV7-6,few,TGTGCCAGCAGTCCCCGGAGGGGCACAGATACGCAGTATTTT,CASSPRRGTDTQYF
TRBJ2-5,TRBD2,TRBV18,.,TGTGCCAGCTCAACCGGGACTAGCGGACTGAGGGAGACCCAGTACTTC,CASSTGTSGLRETQYF
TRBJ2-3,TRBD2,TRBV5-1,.,TGCGCCAGCACGGGCGGGAGTGCGATTACTAGCACAGATACGCAGTATTTT,CASTGGSAITSTDTQYF
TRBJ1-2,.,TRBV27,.,TGTGCCAGCAGTTTCCAGGGCACCCCTTTAGGCTATGGCTACACCTTC,CASSFQGTPLGYGYTF
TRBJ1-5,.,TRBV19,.,TGTGCCAGTACCCTGGGGGCAGGCAATCAGCCCCAGCATTTT,CASTLGAGNQPQHF
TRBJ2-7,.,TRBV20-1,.,TGCAGTGCTAGAGGGACAGAAGAGCAGTACTTC,CSARGTEEQYF
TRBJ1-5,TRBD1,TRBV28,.,TGTGCCAGCAGTTTGGGACAGGGTAATCAGCCCCAGCATTTT,CASSLGQGNQPQHF
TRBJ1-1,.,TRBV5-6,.,TGTGCCAGCAGCTTGGCGACAGGAATAGATGAAGCTTTCTTT,CASSLATGIDEAFF
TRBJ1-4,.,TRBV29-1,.,TGCAGCGTTGAGAACCGACAAAGAGGGAATGAAAAACTGTTTTTT,CSVENRQRGNEKLFF
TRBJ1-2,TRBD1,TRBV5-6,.,TGTGCCAGCAGCCCGAGGAGGGACAGGGGTGTCTATGGCTACACCTTC,CASSPRRDRGVYGYTF
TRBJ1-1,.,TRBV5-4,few,TGTGCCAGCAGCTTTACTGGAGGGCACGCTGAAGCTTTCTTT,CASSFTGGHAEAFF
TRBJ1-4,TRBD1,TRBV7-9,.,TGTGCCAGCAGCTCGAATAGGGACAGTAGCGAAAAACTGTTTTTT,CASSSNRDSSEKLFF
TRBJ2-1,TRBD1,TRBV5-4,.,TGTGCCAGCAGGACTCCGGGACAGGATCCTATTGAGCAGTTCTTC,CASRTPGQDPIEQFF
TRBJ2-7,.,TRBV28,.,TGTGCCAGCGGGGCGAAGAAGAATTCCTACGAGCAGTACTTC,CASGAKKNSYEQYF
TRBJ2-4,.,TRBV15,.,TGTGCCACCAGCAGAACACAGATCAAAAACATTCAGTACTTC,CATSRTQIKNIQYF
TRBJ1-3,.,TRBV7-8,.,TGTGCCAGCAGCTTAGCGCCAGGCAGTCGAGACTCTGGAAACACCATATATTTT,CASSLAPGSRDSGNTIYF
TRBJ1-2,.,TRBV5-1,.,TGCGCCAGCAGCTTGGTATCAGGTGGCTCCCCCTATGGCTACACCTTC,CASSLVSGGSPYGYTF
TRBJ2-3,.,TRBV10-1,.,TGCGCCAGCACCGGACATACCCCAAGCACAGATACGCAGTATTTT,CASTGHTPSTDTQYF
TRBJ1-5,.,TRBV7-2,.,TGTGCCAGCAGCTTAGTGCAGGGCAATCAGCCCCAGCATTTT,CASSLVQGNQPQHF
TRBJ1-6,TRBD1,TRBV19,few,TGTGCCAGCTCGGACAGGGGATCCTATAATTCACCCCTCCACTTT,CASSDRGSYNSPLHF
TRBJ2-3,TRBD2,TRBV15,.,TGTGCCACCATTAGCGGGAGGGGGTTTAGCACAGATACGCAGTATTTT,CATISGRGFSTDTQYF
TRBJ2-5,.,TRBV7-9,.,TGTGCCAGCAGCCCCCCCCCGGGTGAGACCCAGTACTTC,CASSPPPGETQYF
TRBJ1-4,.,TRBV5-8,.,TGTGCCAGCAGCCTCTTTACCCGACAGGATGCGCCCGAAAAACTGTTTTTT,CASSLFTRQDAPEKLFF
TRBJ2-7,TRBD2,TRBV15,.,TGTGCCACCAGCACCCGCAGAGCGGGAGGTTACGAGCAGTACTTC,CATSTRRAGGYEQYF
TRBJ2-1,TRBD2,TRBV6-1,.,TGTGCCAGCAGGGAACTAGCGGGGGGGCGCAATGAGCAGTTCTTC,CASRELAGGRNEQFF
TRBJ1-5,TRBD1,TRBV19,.,TGTGCCAGTAGTGACGGTTTCGCAGGGGGCAAGAGCAATCAGCCCCAGCATTTT,CASSDGFAGGKSNQPQHF
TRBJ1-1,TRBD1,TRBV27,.,TGTGCCAGCAGTACAGGACAGGGAGGGGCGGGGACTGAAGCTTTCTTT,CASSTGQGGAGTEAFF